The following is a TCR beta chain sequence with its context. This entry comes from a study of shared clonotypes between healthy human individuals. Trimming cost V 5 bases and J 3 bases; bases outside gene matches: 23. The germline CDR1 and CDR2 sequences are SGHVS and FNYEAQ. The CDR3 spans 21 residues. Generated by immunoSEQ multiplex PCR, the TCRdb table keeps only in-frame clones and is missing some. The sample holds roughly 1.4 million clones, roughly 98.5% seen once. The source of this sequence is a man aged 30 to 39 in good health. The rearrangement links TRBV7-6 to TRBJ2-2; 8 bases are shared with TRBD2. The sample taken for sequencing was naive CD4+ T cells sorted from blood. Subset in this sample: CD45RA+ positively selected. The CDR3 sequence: CASSRNRGRIGRATDTGELFF. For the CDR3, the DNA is TGTGCCAGCAGCCGGAATAGGGGAAGAATCGGGAGGGCCACGGACACCGGGGAGCTGTTTTTT.